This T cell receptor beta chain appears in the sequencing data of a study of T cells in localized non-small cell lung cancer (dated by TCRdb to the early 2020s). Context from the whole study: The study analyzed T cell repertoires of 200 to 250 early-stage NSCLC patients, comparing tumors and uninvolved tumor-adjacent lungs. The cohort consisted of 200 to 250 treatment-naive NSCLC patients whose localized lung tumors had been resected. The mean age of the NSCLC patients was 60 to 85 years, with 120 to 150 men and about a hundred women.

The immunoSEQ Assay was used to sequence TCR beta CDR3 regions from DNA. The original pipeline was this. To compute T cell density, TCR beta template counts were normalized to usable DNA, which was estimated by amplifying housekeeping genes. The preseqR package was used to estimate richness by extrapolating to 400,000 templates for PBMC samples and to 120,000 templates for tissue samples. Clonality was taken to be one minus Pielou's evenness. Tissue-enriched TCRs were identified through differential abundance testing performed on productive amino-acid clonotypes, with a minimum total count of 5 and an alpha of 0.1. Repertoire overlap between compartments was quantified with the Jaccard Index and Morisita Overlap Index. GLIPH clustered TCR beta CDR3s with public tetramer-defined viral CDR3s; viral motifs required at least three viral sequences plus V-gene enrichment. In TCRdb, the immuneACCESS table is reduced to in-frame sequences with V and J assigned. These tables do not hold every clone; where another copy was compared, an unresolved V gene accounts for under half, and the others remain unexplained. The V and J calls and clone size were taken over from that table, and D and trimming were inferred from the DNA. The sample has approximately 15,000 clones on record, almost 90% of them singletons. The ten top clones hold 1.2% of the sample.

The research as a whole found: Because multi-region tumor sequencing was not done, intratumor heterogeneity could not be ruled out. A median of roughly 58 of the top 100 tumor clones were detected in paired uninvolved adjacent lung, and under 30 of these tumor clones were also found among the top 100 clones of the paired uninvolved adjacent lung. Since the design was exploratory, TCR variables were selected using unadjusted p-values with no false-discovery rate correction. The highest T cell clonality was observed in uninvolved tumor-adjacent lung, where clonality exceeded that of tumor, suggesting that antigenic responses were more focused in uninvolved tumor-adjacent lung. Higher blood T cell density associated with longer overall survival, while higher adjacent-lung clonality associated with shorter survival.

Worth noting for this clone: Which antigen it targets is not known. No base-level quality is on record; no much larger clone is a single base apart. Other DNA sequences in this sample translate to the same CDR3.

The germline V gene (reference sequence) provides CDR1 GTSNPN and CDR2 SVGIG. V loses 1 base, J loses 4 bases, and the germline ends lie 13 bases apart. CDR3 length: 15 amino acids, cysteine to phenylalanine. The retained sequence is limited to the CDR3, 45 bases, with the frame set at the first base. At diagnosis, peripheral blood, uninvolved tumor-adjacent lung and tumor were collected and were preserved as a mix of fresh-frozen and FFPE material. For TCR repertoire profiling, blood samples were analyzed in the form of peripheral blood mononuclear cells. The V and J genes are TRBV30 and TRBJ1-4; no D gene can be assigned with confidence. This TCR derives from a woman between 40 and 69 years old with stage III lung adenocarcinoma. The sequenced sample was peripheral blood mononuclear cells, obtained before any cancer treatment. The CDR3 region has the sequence CAWSASLGGNEKLFF. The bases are TGTGCCTGGAGTGCTTCGTTGGGAGGTAATGAAAAACTGTTTTTT.